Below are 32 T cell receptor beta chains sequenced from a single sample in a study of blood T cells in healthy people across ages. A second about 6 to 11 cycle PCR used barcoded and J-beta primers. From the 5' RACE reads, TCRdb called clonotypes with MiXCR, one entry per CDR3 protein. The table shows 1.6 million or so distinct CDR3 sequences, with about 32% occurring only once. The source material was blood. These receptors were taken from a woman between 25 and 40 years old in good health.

CDR3 bases: TGTGCCAGCAGGGTACAGGTTGGGGGGCCTTACGAGCAGTACTTC. Its translation is CASRVQVGGPYEQYF. The V call is TRBV2, the J call TRBJ2-7; tentatively, D is TRBD1 or TRBD2 (6 bases each). The CDR3 is made up of 15 amino acids. Trimming took 6 bases from V and 4 from J, leaving 19 bases between them. Germline V CDR1 and CDR2: SNHLY, FYNNEI.

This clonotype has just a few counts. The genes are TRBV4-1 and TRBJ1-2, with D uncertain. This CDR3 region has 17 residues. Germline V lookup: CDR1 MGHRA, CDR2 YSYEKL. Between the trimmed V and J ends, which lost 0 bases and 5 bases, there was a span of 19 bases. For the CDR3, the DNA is TGCGCCAGCAGCCAAGAAGGAGTTAGTGGGAGGACTTATGGCTACACCTTC. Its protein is CASSQEGVSGRTYGYTF.

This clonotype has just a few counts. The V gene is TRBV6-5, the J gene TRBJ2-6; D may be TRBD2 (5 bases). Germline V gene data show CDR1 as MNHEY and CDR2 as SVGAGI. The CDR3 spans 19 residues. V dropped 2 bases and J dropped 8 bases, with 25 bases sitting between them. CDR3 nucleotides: TGTGCCAGCAGTTACAGGTTGAGGGCTAGCTCGCCTGCGACCAACGTCCTGACTTTC. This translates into CASSYRLRASSPATNVLTF.

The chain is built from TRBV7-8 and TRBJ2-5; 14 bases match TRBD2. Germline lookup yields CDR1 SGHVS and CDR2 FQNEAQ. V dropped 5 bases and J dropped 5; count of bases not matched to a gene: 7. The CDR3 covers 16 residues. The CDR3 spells CASSEGTSGSRETQYF. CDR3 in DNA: TGTGCCAGCAGCGAAGGGACTAGCGGGAGTAGGGAGACCCAGTACTTC.

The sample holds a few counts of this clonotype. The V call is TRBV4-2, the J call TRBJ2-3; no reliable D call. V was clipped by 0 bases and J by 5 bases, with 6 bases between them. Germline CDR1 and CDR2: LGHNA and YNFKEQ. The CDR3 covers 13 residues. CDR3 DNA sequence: TGTGCCAGCAGCCAAGATCCCGGAGATACGCAGTATTTT. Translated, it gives CASSQDPGDTQYF.

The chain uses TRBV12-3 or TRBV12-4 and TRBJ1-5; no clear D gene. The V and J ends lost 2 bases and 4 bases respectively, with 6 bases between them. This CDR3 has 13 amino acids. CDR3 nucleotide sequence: TGTGCCAGCAGTTTATATCAAAATCAGCCCCAGCATTTT. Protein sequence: CASSLYQNQPQHF.

The CDR3: CASSAIGGRTDTQYF. Written as DNA, the CDR3 is TGTGCCAGCAGCGCTATAGGCGGTCGGACAGATACGCAGTATTTT. The rearrangement links TRBV7-2 to TRBJ2-3; unclear D gene. The germline V and J ends were trimmed by 5 bases and 3 bases, with 15 bases remaining between them. In germline, CDR1 is SGHTA, CDR2 FQGNSA. The length of the CDR3 is 15 residues.

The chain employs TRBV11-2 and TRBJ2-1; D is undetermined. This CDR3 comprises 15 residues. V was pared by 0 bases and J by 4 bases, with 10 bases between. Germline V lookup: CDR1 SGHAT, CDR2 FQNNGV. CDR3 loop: CASSLDPSGYNEQFF. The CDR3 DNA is TGTGCCAGCAGCTTAGATCCGAGTGGTTACAATGAGCAGTTCTTC.

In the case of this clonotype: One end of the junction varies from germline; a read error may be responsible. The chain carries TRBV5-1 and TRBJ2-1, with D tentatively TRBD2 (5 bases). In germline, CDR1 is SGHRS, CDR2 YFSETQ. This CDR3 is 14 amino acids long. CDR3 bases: TGCGCCAGCAGCACAGATACCTTAGCTGGGGAGCTGTTCTTC. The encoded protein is CASSTDTLAGELFF. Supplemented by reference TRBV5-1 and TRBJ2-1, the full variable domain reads KAGVTQTPRYLIKTRGQQVTLSCSPISGHRSVSWYQQTPGQGLQFLFEYFSETQRNKGNFPGRFSGRQFSNSRSEMNVSTLELGDSALYLCASSTDTLAGELFFGPGTRLTVL.

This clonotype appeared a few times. The CDR3 DNA sequence: TGTGCCAGCGCCCCCCAAGACGGGGGCACTGAAGCTTTCTTT. Residues: CASAPQDGGTEAFF. The chain joins TRBV6-1 to TRBJ1-1; D might be TRBD1 (5 bases). V shed 8 bases and J shed 4 bases, with 17 bases lying between them. The CDR3 sequence is 14 residues long. Per germline, CDR1 MNHNS and CDR2 SASEGT.

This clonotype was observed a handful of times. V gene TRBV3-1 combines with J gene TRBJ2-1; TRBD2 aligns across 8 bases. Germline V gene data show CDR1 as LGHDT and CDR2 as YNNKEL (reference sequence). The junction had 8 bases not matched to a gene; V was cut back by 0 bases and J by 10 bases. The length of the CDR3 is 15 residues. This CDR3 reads CASSQDASGSSEQFF. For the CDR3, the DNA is TGTGCCAGCAGCCAAGATGCCAGCGGGAGTTCCGAGCAGTTCTTC.

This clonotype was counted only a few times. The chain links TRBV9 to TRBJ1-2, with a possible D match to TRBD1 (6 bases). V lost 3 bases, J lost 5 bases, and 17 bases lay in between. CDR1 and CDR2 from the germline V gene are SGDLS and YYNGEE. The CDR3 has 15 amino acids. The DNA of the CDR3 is TGTGCCAGCAGCGCTTGGGACACCCCGGGGTATGGCTACACCTTC. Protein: CASSAWDTPGYGYTF.

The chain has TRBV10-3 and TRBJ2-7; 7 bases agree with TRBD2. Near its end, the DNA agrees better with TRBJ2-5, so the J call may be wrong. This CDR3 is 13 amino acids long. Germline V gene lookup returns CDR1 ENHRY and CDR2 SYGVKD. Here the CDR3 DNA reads TGTGCCATCACGGCGGGAGCAGAAGAGACCCAGTACTTC. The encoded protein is CAITAGAEETQYF.

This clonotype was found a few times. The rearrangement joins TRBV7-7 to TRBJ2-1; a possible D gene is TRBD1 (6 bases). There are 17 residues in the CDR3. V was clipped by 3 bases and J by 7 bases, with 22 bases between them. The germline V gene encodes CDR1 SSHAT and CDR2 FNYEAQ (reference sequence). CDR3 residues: CASSLDSRRGGWNEQFF. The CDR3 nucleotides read TGTGCCAGCAGCTTGGACAGTAGGCGAGGGGGTTGGAATGAGCAGTTCTTC.

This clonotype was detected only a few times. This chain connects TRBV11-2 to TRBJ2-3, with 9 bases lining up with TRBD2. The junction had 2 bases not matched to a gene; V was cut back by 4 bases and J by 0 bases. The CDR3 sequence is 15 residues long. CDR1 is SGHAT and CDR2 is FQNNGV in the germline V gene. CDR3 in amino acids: CASSWRGGSTDTQYF. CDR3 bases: TGTGCCAGCAGCTGGCGGGGGGGCAGCACAGATACGCAGTATTTT.

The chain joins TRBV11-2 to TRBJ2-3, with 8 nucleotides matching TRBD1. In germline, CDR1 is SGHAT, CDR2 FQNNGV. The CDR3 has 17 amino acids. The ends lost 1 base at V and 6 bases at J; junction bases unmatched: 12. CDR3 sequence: CASSLVSTGVGFDTQYF. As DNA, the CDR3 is TGTGCCAGCAGCTTAGTCTCGACAGGGGTGGGGTTTGATACGCAGTATTTT.

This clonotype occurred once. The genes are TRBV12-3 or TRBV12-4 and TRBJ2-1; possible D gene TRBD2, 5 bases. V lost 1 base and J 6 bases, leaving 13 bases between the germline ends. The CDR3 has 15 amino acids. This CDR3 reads CASSLGGSLPNEQFF. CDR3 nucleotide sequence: TGTGCCAGCAGTTTAGGCGGGTCTCTTCCCAATGAGCAGTTCTTC.

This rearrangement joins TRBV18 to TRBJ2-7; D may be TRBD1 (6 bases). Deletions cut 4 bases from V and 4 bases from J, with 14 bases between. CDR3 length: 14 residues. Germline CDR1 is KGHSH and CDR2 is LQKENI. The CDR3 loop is CASSHGRTEYEQYF. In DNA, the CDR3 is TGTGCCAGCTCACACGGCAGGACAGAGTACGAGCAGTACTTC. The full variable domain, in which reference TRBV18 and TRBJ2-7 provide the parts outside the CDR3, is NAGVMQNPRHLVRRRGQEARLRCSPMKGHSHVYWYRQLPEEGLKFMVYLQKENIIDESGMPKERFSAEFPKEGPSILRIQQVVRGDSAAYFCASSHGRTEYEQYFGPGTRLTVT.

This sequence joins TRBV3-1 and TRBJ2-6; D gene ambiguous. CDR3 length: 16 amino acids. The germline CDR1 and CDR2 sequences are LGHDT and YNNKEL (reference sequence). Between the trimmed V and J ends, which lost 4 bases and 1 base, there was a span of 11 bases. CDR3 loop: CASSPFPGSGANVLTF. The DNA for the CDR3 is TGTGCCAGCAGCCCATTCCCAGGTTCTGGGGCCAACGTCCTGACTTTC.

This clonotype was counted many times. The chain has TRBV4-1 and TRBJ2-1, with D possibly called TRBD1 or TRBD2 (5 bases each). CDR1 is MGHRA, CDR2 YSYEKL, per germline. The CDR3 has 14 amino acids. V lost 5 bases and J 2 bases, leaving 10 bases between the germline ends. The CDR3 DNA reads TGCGCCAGCAGCACCCTGGGACCCTACAATGAGCAGTTCTTC. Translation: CASSTLGPYNEQFF.

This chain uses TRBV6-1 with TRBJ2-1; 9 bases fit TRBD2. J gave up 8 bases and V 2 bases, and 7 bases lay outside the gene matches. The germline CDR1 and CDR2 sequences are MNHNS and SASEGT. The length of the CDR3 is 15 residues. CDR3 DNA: TGTGCCAGCAGTGAACGAGTAGCGGGGGACTATGAGCAGTTCTTC. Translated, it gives CASSERVAGDYEQFF.

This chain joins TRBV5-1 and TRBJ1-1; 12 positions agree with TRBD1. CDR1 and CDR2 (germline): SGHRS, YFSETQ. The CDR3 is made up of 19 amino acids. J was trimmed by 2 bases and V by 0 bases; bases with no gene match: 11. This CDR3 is CASSLALSRDRGLNTEAFF. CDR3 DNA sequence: TGCGCCAGCAGCTTGGCCCTCTCGAGGGACAGGGGGCTTAACACTGAAGCTTTCTTT.

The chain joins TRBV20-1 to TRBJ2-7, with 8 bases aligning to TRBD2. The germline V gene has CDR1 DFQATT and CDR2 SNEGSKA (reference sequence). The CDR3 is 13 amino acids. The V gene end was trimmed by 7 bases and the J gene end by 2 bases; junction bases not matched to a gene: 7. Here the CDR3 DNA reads TGCAGTGGCGGGGGGCAGTTGGCCTACGAGCAGTACTTC. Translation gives CSGGGQLAYEQYF.

CDR3 sequence reads: CSAGELAARSYNEQFF. CDR3 nucleotide sequence: TGCAGTGCTGGGGAATTAGCGGCCAGGTCCTACAATGAGCAGTTCTTC. The V gene is TRBV20-1, the J gene TRBJ2-1, with D possibly TRBD2 on 6 matching bases. The germline CDR1 and CDR2 sequences are DFQATT and SNEGSKA (reference sequence). The CDR3 runs to 16 residues. Trimming removed 5 bases at V and 1 base at J, with 18 bases between.

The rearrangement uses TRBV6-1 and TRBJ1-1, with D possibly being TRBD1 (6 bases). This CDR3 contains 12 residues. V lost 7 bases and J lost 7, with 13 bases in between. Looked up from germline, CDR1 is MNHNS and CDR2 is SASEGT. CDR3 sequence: CASIKKGVEAFF. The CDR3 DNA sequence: TGTGCCAGCATCAAGAAGGGGGTTGAAGCTTTCTTT.

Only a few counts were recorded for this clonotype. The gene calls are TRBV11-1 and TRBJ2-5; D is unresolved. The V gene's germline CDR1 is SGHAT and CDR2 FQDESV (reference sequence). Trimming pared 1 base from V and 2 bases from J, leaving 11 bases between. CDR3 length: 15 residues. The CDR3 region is CASSLGRQDQETQYF. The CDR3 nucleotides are TGTGCCAGCAGCTTAGGGCGACAAGATCAAGAGACCCAGTACTTC.

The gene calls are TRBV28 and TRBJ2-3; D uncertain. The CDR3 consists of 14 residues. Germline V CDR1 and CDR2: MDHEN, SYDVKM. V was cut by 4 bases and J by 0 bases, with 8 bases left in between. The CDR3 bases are TGTGCCAGCAGTTCTGTACAAAGCACAGATACGCAGTATTTT. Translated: CASSSVQSTDTQYF. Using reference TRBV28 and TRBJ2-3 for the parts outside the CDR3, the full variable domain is DVKVTQSSRYLVKRTGEKVFLECVQDMDHENMFWYRQDPGLGLRLIYFSYDVKMKEKGDIPEGYSVSREKKERFSLILESASTNQTSMYLCASSSVQSTDTQYFGPGTRLTVL.

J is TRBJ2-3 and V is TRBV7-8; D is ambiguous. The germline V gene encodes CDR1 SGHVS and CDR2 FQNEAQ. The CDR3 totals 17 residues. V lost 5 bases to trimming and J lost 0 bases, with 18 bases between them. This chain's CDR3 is CASSAPQVPLSTDTQYF. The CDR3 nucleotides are TGTGCCAGCAGCGCCCCGCAGGTCCCCCTTAGCACAGATACGCAGTATTTT.

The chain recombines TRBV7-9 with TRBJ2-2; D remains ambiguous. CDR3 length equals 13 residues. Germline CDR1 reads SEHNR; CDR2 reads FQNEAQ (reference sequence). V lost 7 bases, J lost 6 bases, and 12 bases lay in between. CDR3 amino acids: CASTTTEAGELFF. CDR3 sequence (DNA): TGTGCCAGCACAACCACTGAGGCCGGGGAGCTGTTTTTT. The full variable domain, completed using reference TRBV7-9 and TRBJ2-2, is DTGVSQNPRHKITKRGQNVTFRCDPISEHNRLYWYRQTLGQGPEFLTYFQNEAQLEKSRLLSDRFSAERPKGSFSTLEIQRTEQGDSAMYLCASTTTEAGELFFGEGSRLTVL.

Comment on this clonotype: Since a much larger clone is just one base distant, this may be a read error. The CDR3 sequence is CASVPGQGSYEQYF. In DNA, the CDR3 is TGTGCCAGCGTCCCGGGACAGGGATCATACGAGCAGTACTTC. The chain recombines TRBV5-5 with TRBJ2-7; 9 nucleotides align to TRBD1. The CDR3 has 14 residues. Germline V CDR1 and CDR2: SGHKS, YYEKEE (reference sequence). The trim removed 7 bases at V and 4 bases at J, leaving 9 bases unmatched.

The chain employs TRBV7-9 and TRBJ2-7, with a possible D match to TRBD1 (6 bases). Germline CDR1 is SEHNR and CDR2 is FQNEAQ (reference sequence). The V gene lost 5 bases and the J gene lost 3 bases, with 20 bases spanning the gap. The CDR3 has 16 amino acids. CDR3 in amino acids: CASSPYHRRDNYEQYF. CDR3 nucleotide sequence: TGTGCCAGCAGCCCCTACCACCGCCGGGACAACTACGAGCAGTACTTC.

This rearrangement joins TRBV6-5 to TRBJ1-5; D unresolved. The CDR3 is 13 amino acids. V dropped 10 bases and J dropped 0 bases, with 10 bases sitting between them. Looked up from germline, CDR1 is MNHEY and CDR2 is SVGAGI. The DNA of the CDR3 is TGTGCCACCGGTACGGTTAGCAATCAGCCCCAGCATTTT. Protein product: CATGTVSNQPQHF.